Presented here are 17 T cell receptor beta chains from one specimen sequenced in a study of response to subunit inactivated influenza vaccine. TCRdb itself ran the RT-PCR reads through MiXCR, one entry per CDR3 protein. The data contain about 520,000 distinct CDR3 sequences, about a tenth of them singletons. The material was PBMCs from blood, obtained 45 days after vaccination. The receptors here all came from a man in his fifties who received an inactivated influenza vaccine.

This clonotype was counted at least ten times. The chain links TRBV20-1 to TRBJ1-1; perhaps TRBD1 as D (6 bases). Germline V gene lookup returns CDR1 DFQATT and CDR2 SNEGSKA (reference sequence). The CDR3 is made up of 14 amino acids. Between the trimmed V and J ends, which lost 3 bases and 5 bases, there was a span of 16 bases. The CDR3 DNA reads as TGCAGTGCTAGCTATATGGGGGGGCCTACTGAAGCTTTCTTT. This gives the protein CSASYMGGPTEAFF.

This clonotype was detected only a few times. This rearrangement joins TRBV7-9 to TRBJ2-1; possible D gene TRBD2, 7 bases. The CDR3 has 13 amino acids. V was pared by 2 bases and J by 11 bases, with 13 bases between. Germline V gene lookup returns CDR1 SEHNR and CDR2 FQNEAQ (reference sequence). CDR3 loop: CASSLLGGTQQFF. The CDR3 DNA follows: TGTGCCAGCAGCTTATTGGGGGGGACACAGCAGTTCTTC.

The chain has TRBV20-1 and TRBJ2-1; D is perhaps TRBD2 (5 bases). Germline V lookup: CDR1 DFQATT, CDR2 SNEGSKA (reference sequence). Trimming removed 4 bases at V and 8 bases at J, with 15 bases between. This CDR3 is built from 13 residues. The CDR3 bases are TGCAGTGCTACCCGGACTTCCCCACATGAGCAGTTCTTC. This gives the protein CSATRTSPHEQFF.

The V and J genes are TRBV9 and TRBJ2-6, with TRBD1 matching 9 bases. Germline CDR1 is SGDLS and CDR2 is YYNGEE. The CDR3 consists of 17 residues. J lost 3 bases, V lost 1 base, and 5 bases had no gene match. In DNA form, the CDR3 reads TGTGCCAGCAGCGTATTGGACAGGGGAATTGGGGCCAACGTCCTGACTTTC. Amino acids: CASSVLDRGIGANVLTF.

V is TRBV29-1 and J is TRBJ2-3; D might be TRBD1 (6 bases). The CDR3 is 12 amino acids. Germline V gene sequence: CDR1 SQVTM, CDR2 ANQGSEA. The V end lost 8 bases, the J end lost 6 bases, and 15 bases lay between the germline ends. In nucleotides, the CDR3 is TGCAGCTCCACTACAGGGTTCGATACGCAGTATTTT. It is translated as CSSTTGFDTQYF.

At least ten counts were recorded for this clonotype. The genes are TRBV20-1 and TRBJ2-1; D gene unclear. Germline CDR1 DFQATT, CDR2 SNEGSKA (reference sequence). This CDR3 is 14 amino acids long. Trimming stripped 2 bases from V and 6 bases from J, with 14 bases between. The CDR3 loop is CSARPFGPSNEQFF. CDR3 DNA: TGCAGTGCTAGACCTTTCGGACCGTCCAATGAGCAGTTCTTC.

This clonotype has a handful of counts. The CDR3 is CSARATLYSNQPQHF. CDR3 bases: TGCAGTGCTAGAGCAACACTTTATAGCAATCAGCCCCAGCATTTT. The chain recombines TRBV20-1 with TRBJ1-5; D unclear. Germline V gene lookup returns CDR1 DFQATT and CDR2 SNEGSKA (reference sequence). V was clipped by 1 base and J by 0 bases, with 10 bases between them. CDR3 length: 15 residues.

Ten or more counts support this clonotype. The chain uses TRBV5-1 and TRBJ1-1, with D perhaps TRBD1 (6 bases). Germline CDR1 SGHRS, CDR2 YFSETQ. Trimming shortened V by 2 bases and J by 1 base, and 12 bases separated the two germline ends. The CDR3 spans 15 residues. This chain's CDR3 is CASSLGGRSNTEAFF. The CDR3, as DNA: TGCGCCAGCAGCTTAGGGGGACGGTCGAACACTGAAGCTTTCTTT. Full variable domain (rest looked up from reference TRBV5-1 and TRBJ1-1): KAGVTQTPRYLIKTRGQQVTLSCSPISGHRSVSWYQQTPGQGLQFLFEYFSETQRNKGNFPGRFSGRQFSNSRSEMNVSTLELGDSALYLCASSLGGRSNTEAFFGQGTRLTVV.

Only one count was recorded for this clonotype. The chain has TRBV6-1 and TRBJ2-7; TRBD2 might be the D (6 bases). Germline V gene data show CDR1 as MNHNS and CDR2 as SASEGT. Trimming removed 4 bases at V and 3 bases at J, with 13 bases between. This CDR3 is 14 amino acids long. In nucleotides, the CDR3 is TGTGCCAGCAGTGTTACCGGGACTGGCTACGAGCAGTACTTC. This sequence encodes CASSVTGTGYEQYF.

There are a few counts of this clonotype. V usage is TRBV2 and J usage is TRBJ1-2, with 9 bases matching TRBD1. The V gene end was trimmed by 4 bases and the J gene end by 8 bases; junction bases not matched to a gene: 8. The CDR3 runs 14 residues. Germline assignment: CDR1 SNHLY and CDR2 FYNNEI. This CDR3 reads CASSVQGAVRGYTF. CDR3 nucleotides: TGTGCCAGCAGTGTACAGGGGGCGGTGAGGGGCTACACCTTC.

This clonotype has only a few counts. The gene calls are TRBV5-1 and TRBJ1-1; a possible D gene is TRBD1 (5 bases). Germline V gene sequence: CDR1 SGHRS, CDR2 YFSETQ. Trimming shortened V by 0 bases and J by 4 bases, and 16 bases separated the two germline ends. CDR3 length equals 16 residues. The CDR3 coding sequence is TGCGCCAGCAGCTTGGATGGCGGGGCGGGGGGCACTGAAGCTTTCTTT. Translating it yields CASSLDGGAGGTEAFF.

V and J are TRBV7-2 and TRBJ2-1, with 8 bases aligning to TRBD2. The junction had 7 bases not matched to a gene; V was cut back by 1 base and J by 8 bases. Germline V gives CDR1 SGHTA, CDR2 FQGNSA. CDR3 length: 15 amino acids. The CDR3 DNA reads as TGTGCCAGCAGCTTAGGGCCGGGAGGGTCCTATGAGCAGTTCTTC. This gives the protein CASSLGPGGSYEQFF.

V is TRBV12-3 or TRBV12-4 and J is TRBJ1-1; D is possibly TRBD1 (6 bases). V was shortened by 6 bases and J by 12 bases, with 20 bases between the two germline ends. This CDR3 has 13 residues. CDR3 DNA: TGTGCCAGCAGCCCCTATGCGGGGGCGACAACTTTCTTT. Its protein product is CASSPYAGATTFF.

V is TRBV12-3 or TRBV12-4 and J is TRBJ2-2; the D is unclear. The ends were cut back, 3 bases at V and 3 bases at J, with 8 bases in the middle. This CDR3 is built from 14 residues. Here the CDR3 reads CASSFSSDTGELFF. The DNA of the CDR3 is TGTGCCAGCAGTTTTTCTTCGGACACCGGGGAGCTGTTTTTT.

This clonotype was observed once. Relative to the germline gene, one junction end is altered; a read error may explain this. CDR3 in amino acids: CSARDPGLAGGANEQYF. CDR3 nucleotides: TGCAGCGCTAGAGACCCCGGACTAGCGGGAGGGGCCAACGAGCAGTACTTC. The genes are TRBV20-1 and TRBJ2-7; 15 bases agree with TRBD2. This CDR3 is 17 amino acids long. Germline V gene lookup returns CDR1 DFQATT and CDR2 SNEGSKA (reference sequence).

The V gene is TRBV10-3, the J gene TRBJ2-5, with D perhaps matching TRBD2 (6 bases). Germline V CDR1 and CDR2: ENHRY, SYGVKD. The CDR3 is 13 amino acids. Trimming cost V 6 bases and J 1 base, with 9 bases left between them. CDR3 in amino acids: CAIRGGAQETQYF. The CDR3, as DNA: TGTGCCATCAGGGGCGGGGCCCAAGAGACCCAGTACTTC.

V usage is TRBV28 and J usage is TRBJ2-7, with D perhaps TRBD2 (5 bases). Trimming pared 3 bases from V and 2 bases from J, leaving 11 bases between. This CDR3 contains 14 residues. The V gene's germline CDR1 is MDHEN and CDR2 SYDVKM. The CDR3 is CASSLNRGPYEQYF. The CDR3 DNA reads as TGTGCCAGCAGTTTGAATCGGGGTCCCTACGAGCAGTACTTC.